This section outlines one T cell receptor (beta chain) sequence together with its context. These data are taken from a study of OX40 agonist ivuxolimab in advanced cancers. Here immunoSEQ multiplex PCR was the method, and the copy in TCRdb shows in-frame clones only, minus some. The table lists 75,000 to 100,000 clones, around 80% of them singletons. Trimming took 3 bases from V and 11 from J, leaving 17 bases between them. CDR3 length: 13 amino acids. The germline CDR1 and CDR2 sequences are SGHRS and YFSETQ. The TCR comes from an adult with an advanced solid tumor such as melanoma, head and neck, liver or kidney cancer. This specimen was CD4+ or CD8+ T cells sorted from blood, taken in a trial of the OX40 agonist ivuxolimab. The rearrangement links TRBV5-1 to TRBJ1-1; TRBD1 might be the D (6 bases). This CDR3 is CASSSTGAEGAFF. In DNA form, the CDR3 reads TGCGCCAGCAGCTCTACGGGGGCAGAGGGGGCTTTCTTT.